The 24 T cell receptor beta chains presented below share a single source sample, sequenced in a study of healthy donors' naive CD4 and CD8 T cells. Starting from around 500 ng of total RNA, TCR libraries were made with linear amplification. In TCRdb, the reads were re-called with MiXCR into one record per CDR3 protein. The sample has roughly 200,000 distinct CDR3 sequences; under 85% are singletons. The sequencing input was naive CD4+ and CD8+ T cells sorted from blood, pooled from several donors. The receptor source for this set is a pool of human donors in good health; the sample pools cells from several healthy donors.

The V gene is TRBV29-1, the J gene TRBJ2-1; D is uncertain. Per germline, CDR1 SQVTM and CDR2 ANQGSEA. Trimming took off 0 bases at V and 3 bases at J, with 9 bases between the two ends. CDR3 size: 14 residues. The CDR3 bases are TGCAGCGTTGAAGAGTCAGCTATCTACAATGAGCAGTTCTTC. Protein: CSVEESAIYNEQFF.

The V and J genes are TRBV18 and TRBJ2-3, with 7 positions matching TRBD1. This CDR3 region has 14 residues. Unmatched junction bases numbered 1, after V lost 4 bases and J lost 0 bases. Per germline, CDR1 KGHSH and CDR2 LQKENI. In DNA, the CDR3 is TGTGCCAGCTCACGGGACAGAAGCACAGATACGCAGTATTTT. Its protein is CASSRDRSTDTQYF.

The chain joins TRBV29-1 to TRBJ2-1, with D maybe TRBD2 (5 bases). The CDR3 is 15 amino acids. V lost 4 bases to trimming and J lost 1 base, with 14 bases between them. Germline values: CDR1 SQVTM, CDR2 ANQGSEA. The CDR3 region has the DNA TGCAGCGTTGGTAGAGGGCCACTTTCCTACAATGAGCAGTTCTTC. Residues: CSVGRGPLSYNEQFF.

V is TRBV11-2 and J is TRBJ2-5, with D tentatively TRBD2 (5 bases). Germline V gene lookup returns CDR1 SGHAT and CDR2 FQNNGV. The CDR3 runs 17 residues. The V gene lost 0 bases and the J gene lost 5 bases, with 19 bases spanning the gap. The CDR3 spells CASSLEISAWKTETQYF. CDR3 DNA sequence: TGTGCCAGCAGCTTAGAAATTAGCGCGTGGAAGACGGAGACCCAGTACTTC.

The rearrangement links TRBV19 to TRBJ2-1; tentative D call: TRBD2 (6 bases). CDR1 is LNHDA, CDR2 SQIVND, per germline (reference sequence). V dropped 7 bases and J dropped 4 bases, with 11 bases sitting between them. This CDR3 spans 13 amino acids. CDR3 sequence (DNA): TGTGCCAGTACCGCGACTAGTTACAATGAGCAGTTCTTC. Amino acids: CASTATSYNEQFF.

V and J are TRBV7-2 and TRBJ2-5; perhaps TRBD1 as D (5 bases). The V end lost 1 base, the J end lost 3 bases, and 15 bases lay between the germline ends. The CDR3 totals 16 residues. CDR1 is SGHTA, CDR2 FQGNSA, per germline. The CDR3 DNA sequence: TGTGCCAGCAGCTTAGTTCAGGGCGCAACTAAAGAGACCCAGTACTTC. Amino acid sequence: CASSLVQGATKETQYF.

CDR3 loop: CSVEDTVGITEAFF. Written as DNA, the CDR3 is TGCAGCGTTGAAGACACAGTGGGTATCACTGAAGCTTTCTTT. The rearrangement uses TRBV29-1 and TRBJ1-1; unclear D gene. Germline CDR1 is SQVTM and CDR2 is ANQGSEA. This CDR3 spans 14 amino acids. V was cut by 0 bases and J by 4 bases, with 12 bases left in between.

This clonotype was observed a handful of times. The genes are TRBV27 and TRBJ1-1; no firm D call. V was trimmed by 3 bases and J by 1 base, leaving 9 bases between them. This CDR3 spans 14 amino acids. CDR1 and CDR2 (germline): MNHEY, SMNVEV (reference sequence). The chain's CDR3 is CASSFRRENTEAFF. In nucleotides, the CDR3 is TGTGCCAGCAGTTTTAGGAGGGAGAACACTGAAGCTTTCTTT.

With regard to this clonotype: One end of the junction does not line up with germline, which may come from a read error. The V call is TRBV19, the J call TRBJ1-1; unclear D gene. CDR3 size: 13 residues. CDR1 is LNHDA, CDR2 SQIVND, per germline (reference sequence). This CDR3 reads CVSSIVGEAEAFF. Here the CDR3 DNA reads TGTGTCAGTAGTATAGTCGGGGAAGCTGAAGCTTTCTTT.

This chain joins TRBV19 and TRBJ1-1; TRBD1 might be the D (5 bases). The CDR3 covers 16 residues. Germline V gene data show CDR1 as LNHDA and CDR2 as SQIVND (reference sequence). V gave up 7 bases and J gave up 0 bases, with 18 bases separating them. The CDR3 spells CASIRRVFGMNTEAFF. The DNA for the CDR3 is TGTGCCAGTATACGCAGGGTGTTTGGGATGAACACTGAAGCTTTCTTT.

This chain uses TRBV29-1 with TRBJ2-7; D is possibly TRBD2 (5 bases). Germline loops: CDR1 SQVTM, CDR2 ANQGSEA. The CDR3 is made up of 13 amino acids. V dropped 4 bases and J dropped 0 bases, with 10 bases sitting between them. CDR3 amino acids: CSVVEGNSYEQYF. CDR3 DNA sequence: TGCAGCGTTGTAGAGGGCAACTCCTACGAGCAGTACTTC.

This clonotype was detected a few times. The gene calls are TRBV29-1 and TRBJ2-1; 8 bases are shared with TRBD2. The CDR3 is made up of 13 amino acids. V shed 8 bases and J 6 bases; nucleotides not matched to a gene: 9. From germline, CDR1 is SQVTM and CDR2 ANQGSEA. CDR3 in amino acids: CSILTSAGNEQFF. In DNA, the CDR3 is TGCAGCATCCTGACTAGCGCGGGCAATGAGCAGTTCTTC.

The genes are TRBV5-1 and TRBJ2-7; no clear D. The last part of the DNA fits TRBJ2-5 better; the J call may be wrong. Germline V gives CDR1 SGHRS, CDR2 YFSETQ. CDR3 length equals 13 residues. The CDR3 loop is CASRYLDQETQYF. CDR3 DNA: TGCGCCAGCAGGTATCTGGATCAAGAGACCCAGTACTTC.

The CDR3 loop is CATLYTIYF. The CDR3 DNA reads TGTGCCACCTTGTACACCATATATTTT. The gene calls are TRBV24-1 and TRBJ1-3; D is undetermined. The germline V gene has CDR1 KGHDR and CDR2 SFDVKD. The CDR3 totals 9 residues. V was cut by 9 bases and J by 8 bases, with 4 bases left in between.

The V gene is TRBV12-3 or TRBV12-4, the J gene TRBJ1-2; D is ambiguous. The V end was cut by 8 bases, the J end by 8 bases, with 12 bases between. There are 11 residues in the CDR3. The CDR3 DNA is TGTGCCAGCGGGTGGGCGTGGGGCTACACCTTC. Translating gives CASGWAWGYTF.

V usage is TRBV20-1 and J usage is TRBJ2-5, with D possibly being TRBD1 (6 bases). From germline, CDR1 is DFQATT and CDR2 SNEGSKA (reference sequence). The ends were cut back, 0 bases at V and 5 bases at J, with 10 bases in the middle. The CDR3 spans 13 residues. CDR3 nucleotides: TGCAGTGCTAGAGAAGCAGGGGTGGAGACCCAGTACTTC. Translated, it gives CSAREAGVETQYF.

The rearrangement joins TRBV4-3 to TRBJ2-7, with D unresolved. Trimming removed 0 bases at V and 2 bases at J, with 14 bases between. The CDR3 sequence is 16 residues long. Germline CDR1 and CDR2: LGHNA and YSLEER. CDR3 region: CASSQEIAALPYEQYF. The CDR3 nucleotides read TGCGCCAGCAGCCAAGAAATCGCCGCCCTACCCTACGAGCAGTACTTC.

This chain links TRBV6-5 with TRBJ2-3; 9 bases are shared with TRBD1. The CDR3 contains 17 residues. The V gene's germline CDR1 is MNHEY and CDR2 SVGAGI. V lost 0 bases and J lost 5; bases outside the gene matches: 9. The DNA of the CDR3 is TGTGCCAGCAGTTACTCGATGAGGACAGGGGCCAAAGATACGCAGTATTTT. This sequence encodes CASSYSMRTGAKDTQYF.

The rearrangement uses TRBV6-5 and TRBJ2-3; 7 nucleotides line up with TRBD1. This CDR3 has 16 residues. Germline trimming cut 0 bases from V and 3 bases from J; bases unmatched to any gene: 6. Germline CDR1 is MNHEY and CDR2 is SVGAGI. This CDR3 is CASSYSAGGRTDTQYF. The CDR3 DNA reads TGTGCCAGCAGTTACTCAGCAGGGGGTCGGACAGATACGCAGTATTTT.

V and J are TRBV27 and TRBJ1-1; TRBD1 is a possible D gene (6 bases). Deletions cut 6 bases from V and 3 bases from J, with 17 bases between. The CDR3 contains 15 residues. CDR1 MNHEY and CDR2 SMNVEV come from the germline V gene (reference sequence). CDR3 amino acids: CASRRYLQGDTEAFF. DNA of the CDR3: TGTGCCAGCAGGAGATACTTACAGGGAGACACTGAAGCTTTCTTT.

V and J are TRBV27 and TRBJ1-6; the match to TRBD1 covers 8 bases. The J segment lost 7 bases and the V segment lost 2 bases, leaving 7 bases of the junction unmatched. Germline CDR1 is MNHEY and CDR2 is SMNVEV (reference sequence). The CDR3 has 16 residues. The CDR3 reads CASSLSVGQGNSPLHF. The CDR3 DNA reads TGTGCCAGCAGTTTAAGCGTCGGACAGGGCAATTCACCCCTCCACTTT.

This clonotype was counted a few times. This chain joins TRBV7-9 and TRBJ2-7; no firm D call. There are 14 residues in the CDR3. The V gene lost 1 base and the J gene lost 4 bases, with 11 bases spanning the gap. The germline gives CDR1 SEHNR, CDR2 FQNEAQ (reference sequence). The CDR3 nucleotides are TGTGCCAGCAGCTTAGACGCAGGTCCATACGAGCAGTACGTC. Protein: CASSLDAGPYEQYV.

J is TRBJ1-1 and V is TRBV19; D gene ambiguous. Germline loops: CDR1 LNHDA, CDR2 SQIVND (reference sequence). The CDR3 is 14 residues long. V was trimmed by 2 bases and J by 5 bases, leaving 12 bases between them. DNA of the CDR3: TGTGCCAGTAGTATATGGAGCGGGTGGACTGAAGCTTTCTTT. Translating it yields CASSIWSGWTEAFF.

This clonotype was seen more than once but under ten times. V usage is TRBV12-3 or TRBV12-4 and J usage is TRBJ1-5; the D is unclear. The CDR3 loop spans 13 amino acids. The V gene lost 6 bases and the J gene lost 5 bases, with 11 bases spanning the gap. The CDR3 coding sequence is TGTGCCAGCAGGGGTACGGAATATCAGCCCCAGCATTTT. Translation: CASRGTEYQPQHF.